These 9 T cell receptor beta chains were all obtained from the same sample, sequenced in a study of cytotoxic CD8 clonotypes in ibrutinib-treated CLL. The repertoire was sequenced with immunoSEQ multiplex PCR; TCRdb's copy has only in-frame clones and lacks some. The data contain 110,000 to 150,000 clones, about 76% of them singletons. Specimen: PBMCs, collected after 24 months of ibrutinib treatment. The origin of the receptors is a human donor with chronic lymphocytic leukemia.

The chain links TRBV9 to TRBJ1-6; 9 positions match TRBD1. The germline V gene encodes CDR1 SGDLS and CDR2 YYNGEE. J lost 7 bases, V lost 0 bases, and 5 bases had no gene match. This CDR3 is built from 16 residues. CDR3 residues: CASSVGGQGMNSPLHF. As DNA, the CDR3 is TGTGCCAGCAGCGTAGGGGGACAGGGCATGAATTCACCCCTCCACTTT. Complete variable domain (other parts from reference TRBV9 and TRBJ1-6): DSGVTQTPKHLITATGQRVTLRCSPRSGDLSVYWYQQSLDQGLQFLIQYYNGEERAKGNILERFSAQQFPDLHSELNLSSLELGDSALYFCASSVGGQGMNSPLHFGNGTRLTVT.

The J gene is TRBJ2-5, the V gene TRBV7-8, with TRBD1 matching over 7 bases. This CDR3 spans 16 amino acids. V dropped 4 bases and J dropped 2; count of bases not matched to a gene: 10. Germline CDR1 SGHVS, CDR2 FQNEAQ. In nucleotides, the CDR3 is TGTGCCAGCAGCTCCGGGGTGCCAGGGGGACAAGAGACCCAGTACTTC. It is translated as CASSSGVPGGQETQYF.

With regard to this clone: Mismatch with germline at one junction end may stem from a read error. The genes are TRBV7-7 and TRBJ2-3; TRBD2 aligns across 10 bases. The V gene's germline CDR1 is SSHAT and CDR2 FNYEAQ (reference sequence). The CDR3 sequence is 16 residues long. The CDR3 loop is CASSLAASGGADTQYF. Here the CDR3 DNA reads TGTGCTAGCAGCTTAGCGGCTAGCGGGGGCGCAGATACGCAGTATTTT.

The rearrangement joins TRBV7-6 to TRBJ2-5, with D unclear. Trimming took off 4 bases at V and 5 bases at J, with 8 bases between the two ends. The CDR3 covers 12 residues. Germline V gene data show CDR1 as SGHVS and CDR2 as FNYEAQ. CDR3 sequence: CASSSLVETQYF. CDR3 DNA: TGTGCCAGCAGCTCTCTGGTGGAGACCCAGTACTTC.

This rearrangement joins TRBV5-1 to TRBJ1-3; tentative D call: TRBD1 (5 bases). Germline V gene lookup returns CDR1 SGHRS and CDR2 YFSETQ. Trimming removed 4 bases at V and 0 bases at J, with 11 bases between. This CDR3 is 15 amino acids long. The CDR3 loop reads CASSTGLLSGNTIYF. CDR3 coding DNA: TGCGCCAGCAGCACGGGACTTCTCTCTGGAAACACCATATATTTT.

The chain employs TRBV29-1 and TRBJ2-3; D may correspond to TRBD1 or TRBD2 (6 bases each). Germline lookup yields CDR1 SQVTM and CDR2 ANQGSEA. V lost 7 bases to trimming and J lost 6 bases, with 14 bases between them. The CDR3 loop spans 12 amino acids. CDR3: CSGGASGDTQYF. CDR3 coding DNA: TGCAGCGGGGGGGCCTCCGGTGATACGCAGTATTTT.

This chain uses TRBV5-1 with TRBJ2-1; weak D call: TRBD2 (5 bases). Germline CDR1 and CDR2: SGHRS and YFSETQ. V shed 1 base and J shed 9 bases, with 11 bases lying between them. This CDR3 is built from 13 residues. The CDR3 protein is CASSLWSGSEQFF. CDR3 DNA sequence: TGCGCCAGCAGCTTGTGGTCGGGGAGTGAGCAGTTCTTC.

The chain couples TRBV5-1 to TRBJ1-2, with unresolved D. The CDR3 loop spans 14 amino acids. Trimming removed 0 bases at V and 8 bases at J, with 14 bases between. Germline lookup yields CDR1 SGHRS and CDR2 YFSETQ. CDR3 DNA sequence: TGCGCCAGCAGCTTGGGGACGGTGGGAGTGGGCTACACCTTC. Amino acid sequence: CASSLGTVGVGYTF.

This chain joins TRBV4-2 and TRBJ2-7, with D hard to call. Germline CDR1 reads LGHNA; CDR2 reads YNFKEQ. This CDR3 contains 14 residues. V was trimmed by 0 bases and J by 6 bases, leaving 12 bases between them. This chain's CDR3 is CASSQDARVGEQYF. The CDR3 DNA follows: TGTGCCAGCAGCCAAGATGCCCGGGTGGGCGAGCAGTACTTC.